This record looks at one TCR beta chain sequence and its context. In the authors' workflow: Estimated nucleated cell counts came from reference gene primer amplification. Clones were sequenced by immunoSEQ multiplex PCR, and TCRdb holds only the in-frame ones, with some missing. V, J and clone size are those of that table, while D and trimming were read from the DNA. The sample comprises under 500,000 clones, 85% to 90% of which are singletons, and roughly 1.1% rests with the top ten. V was cut by 5 bases and J by 4 bases, with 14 bases left in between. CDR1 is MNHEY, CDR2 SVGAGI, per germline. The CDR3 totals 14 residues. The data belong to a study of blood T cell repertoires in COVID-19. Ages ranged from about 18 to 100 years, with residence in about 23 US areas. Participants were placed into cohorts based on the clinical history they reported.

The sequence was obtained from a man aged 25 to 40 who had recovered from COVID-19. Input material: PBMCs or T cells enriched from blood (not recorded which). The chain employs TRBV6-5 and TRBJ1-2; D may be TRBD1 (6 bases). CDR3 in amino acids: CASSRTGTSYGYTF. CDR3 nucleotide sequence: TGTGCCAGCAGTCGAACCGGGACATCCTATGGCTACACCTTC.